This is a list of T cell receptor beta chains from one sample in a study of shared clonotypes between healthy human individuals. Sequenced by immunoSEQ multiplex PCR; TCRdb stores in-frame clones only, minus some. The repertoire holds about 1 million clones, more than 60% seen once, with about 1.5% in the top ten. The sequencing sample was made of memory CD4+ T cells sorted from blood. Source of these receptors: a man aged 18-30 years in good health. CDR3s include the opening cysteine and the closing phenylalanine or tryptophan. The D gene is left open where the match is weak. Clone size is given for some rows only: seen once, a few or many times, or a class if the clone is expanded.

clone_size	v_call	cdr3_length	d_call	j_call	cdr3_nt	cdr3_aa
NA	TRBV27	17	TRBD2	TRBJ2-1	TGTGCCAGCAGTTTTGATCAGCGGGAGAGAATCTACAATGAGCAGTTCTTC	CASSFDQRERIYNEQFF
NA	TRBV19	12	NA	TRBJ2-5	TGTGCCAGTAGTATCCAGAGAGAGACCCAGTACTTC	CASSIQRETQYF
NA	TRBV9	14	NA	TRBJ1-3	TGTGCCAGCAGCGTAGATTACTCTGGAAACACCATATATTTT	CASSVDYSGNTIYF
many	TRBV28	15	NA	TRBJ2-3	TGTGCCAGCAGTTTATGGGGGAGAGGCACAGATACGCAGTATTTT	CASSLWGRGTDTQYF
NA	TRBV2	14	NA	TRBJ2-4	TGTGCCAGCATCGCGACAGCGACTAAAAACATTCAGTACTTC	CASIATATKNIQYF
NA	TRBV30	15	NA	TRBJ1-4	TGTGCCTGGAGGTTGCGGGGGGGAATAAAAGAAAAACTGTTTTTT	CAWRLRGGIKEKLFF
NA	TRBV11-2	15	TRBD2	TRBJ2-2	TGTGCCAGCAGCCTCGGACTAGATAACACCGGGGAGCTGTTTTTT	CASSLGLDNTGELFF
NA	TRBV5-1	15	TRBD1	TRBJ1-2	TGCGCCAGCAGCTTAGTCGGCAGGGGGACGCATGGCTACACCTTC	CASSLVGRGTHGYTF
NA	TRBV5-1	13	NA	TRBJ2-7	TGCGCCAGCAGCCATGACACCAGCTACGAGCAGTACTTC	CASSHDTSYEQYF
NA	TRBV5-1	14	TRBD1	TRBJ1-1	TGCGCCAGCAGCTTGGCCCAGACAGGGGGCAAAGCTTTCTTT	CASSLAQTGGKAFF
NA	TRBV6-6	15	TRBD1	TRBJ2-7	TGTGCCAGCAGCCAAGCAGGACAGGGGAGGAACGAGCAGTACTTC	CASSQAGQGRNEQYF
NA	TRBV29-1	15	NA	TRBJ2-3	TGCAGCGTAATTCCCTTCGGACAGAGCACAGATACGCAGTATTTT	CSVIPFGQSTDTQYF
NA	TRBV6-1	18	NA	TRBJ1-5	TGTGCCAGCAGTGACCTTCCGGGACGCCGGAGAGACAATCAGCCCCAGCATTTT	CASSDLPGRRRDNQPQHF
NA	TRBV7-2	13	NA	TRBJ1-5	TGTGCCAGCAGCTTAGATCCCCCCAAGCCCCAGCATTTT	CASSLDPPKPQHF
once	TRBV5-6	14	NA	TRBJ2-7	TGTGCCAGCTTCAAGGGGGGCAGGGTCCACGAGCAGTACTTC	CASFKGGRVHEQYF
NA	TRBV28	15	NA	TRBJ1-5	TGTGCCAGCAGTCCGGACAGCCCTCCCAATCAGCCCCAGCATTTT	CASSPDSPPNQPQHF
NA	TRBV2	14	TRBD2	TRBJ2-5	TGTGCCAGCAGTGACTTAGCGGGTGGAGAGACCCAGTACTTC	CASSDLAGGETQYF
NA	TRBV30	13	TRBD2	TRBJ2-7	TGTGCCTGGGAGCGGGGGACAACCTACGAGCAGTACTTC	CAWERGTTYEQYF
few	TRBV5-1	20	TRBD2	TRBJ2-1	TGCGCCAGCAGCTCGCGTCCACTAGCGGGAGAAGGGCCGACCTACAATGAGCAGTTCTTC	CASSSRPLAGEGPTYNEQFF
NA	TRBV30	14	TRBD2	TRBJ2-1	TGTGCCTGGAGTCGTGAGACTAGCGGGAATGAGCAGTTCTTC	CAWSRETSGNEQFF